A single sample is the source of the 4 T cell receptor beta chains below, sequenced in a study of response to subunit inactivated influenza vaccine. TCRdb fed the RT-PCR reads into MiXCR, producing one record per CDR3 protein. The data show approximately 700,000 distinct CDR3 sequences, roughly 14% seen once. The material was PBMCs from blood, obtained about 14 days before vaccination. The receptors were sampled from a middle-aged man who received an inactivated influenza vaccine.

The chain has TRBV7-2 and TRBJ2-1; TRBD1 or TRBD2 may be the D gene (5 bases each). The CDR3 has 15 residues. Germline V gene lookup returns CDR1 SGHTA and CDR2 FQGNSA. V was cut by 3 bases and J by 2 bases, with 11 bases left in between. CDR3 loop: CASSFDSGPYNEQFF. CDR3 DNA: TGTGCCAGCAGCTTTGACAGCGGTCCCTACAATGAGCAGTTCTTC.

The chain uses TRBV5-1 and TRBJ2-5; 7 bases agree with TRBD1. J lost 2 bases, V lost 3 bases, and 10 bases had no gene match. Per the germline V gene, CDR1 is SGHRS and CDR2 is YFSETQ. This CDR3 spans 16 amino acids. CDR3 sequence: CASSSDPGQSQETQYF. The CDR3 DNA reads TGCGCCAGCAGCTCCGACCCGGGACAGAGTCAAGAGACCCAGTACTTC.

The CDR3 DNA reads as TGTGCCAGCAGCGTAGTCGTCCAGGGCGCGGGTACCGGGGAGCTGTTTTTT. This encodes CASSVVVQGAGTGELFF. This chain joins TRBV9 and TRBJ2-2; possibly TRBD1 or TRBD2 for D (5 bases each). Trimming shortened V by 0 bases and J by 5 bases, and 17 bases separated the two germline ends. The germline gives CDR1 SGDLS, CDR2 YYNGEE. CDR3 size: 17 residues.

The V call is TRBV7-2, the J call TRBJ2-1; D remains ambiguous. V lost 2 bases and J 8 bases, leaving 13 bases between the germline ends. Germline loops: CDR1 SGHTA, CDR2 FQGNSA. The CDR3 consists of 14 residues. CDR3 DNA sequence: TGTGCCAGCAGCTTATACTGGGCTCGGGATGAGCAGTTCTTC. Translated, it gives CASSLYWARDEQFF. The full variable domain, its missing parts supplied by reference TRBV7-2 and TRBJ2-1, is GAGVSQSPSNKVTEKGKDVELRCDPISGHTALYWYRQSLGQGLEFLIYFQGNSAPDKSGLPSDRFSAERTGGSVSTLTIQRTQQEDSAVYLCASSLYWARDEQFFGPGTRLTVL.